The text below deals with one T cell receptor (beta chain). The data are from a study of control samples from healthy donors and cancer patients. Clones were read by immunoSEQ multiplex PCR, and TCRdb kept only the in-frame ones, dropping some. The sample shows 70,000 to 80,000 clones, 85% to 90% of them seen only once. Germline V lookup: CDR1 SGHNT, CDR2 YYREEE (reference sequence). The CDR3 length is 13 residues. V shed 1 base and J shed 7 bases, with 11 bases lying between them. The TCR comes from a woman aged 60-75 years with head and neck cancer. The chain joins TRBV5-4 to TRBJ1-2, with D possibly TRBD1 on 5 matching bases. Source material: PBMCs. The DNA for the CDR3 is TGTGCCAGCAGCTTGCTGAACAGGTTTGGCTACACCTTC. Amino acid sequence: CASSLLNRFGYTF. The full variable domain, in which reference TRBV5-4 and TRBJ1-2 provide the parts outside the CDR3, is ETGVTQSPTHLIKTRGQQVTLRCSSQSGHNTVSWYQQALGQGPQFIFQYYREEENGRGNFPPRFSGLQFPNYSSELNVNALELDDSALYLCASSLLNRFGYTFGSGTRLTVV.